This is a list of T cell receptor beta chains from one sample in a study of CD8+ T cells in alopecia areata. Using immunoSEQ multiplex PCR, the repertoire was profiled, and TCRdb retains in-frame clones only, with some absent. The sample includes approximately 180,000 clones, approximately 62% seen only once; the top ten take about 1.7%. The sample was CD4+ T cells sorted from blood, taken at week 0. These receptors originate from a human donor with alopecia areata. CDR3s include the opening cysteine and the closing phenylalanine or tryptophan.

V gene	J gene	CDR3 protein
TRBV29-1	TRBJ2-7	CSVLGQGLHEQYF
TRBV7-2	TRBJ2-3	CASSLDGVRDTQYF
TRBV2	TRBJ2-3	CASIGQGADTQYF
TRBV10-3	TRBJ1-6	CAISVGQGNSPLHF
TRBV29-1	TRBJ1-1	CSVDGPNPTLNTEAFF
TRBV30	TRBJ2-7	CACWTGTFSYEQYF
TRBV9	TRBJ1-5	CASSVEVNQPQHF
TRBV5-1	TRBJ2-7	CASSGGGTYEQYF
TRBV14	TRBJ2-7	CASSFTGAGYEQYF
TRBV18	TRBJ2-1	CASSDQGLQLTEQFF
TRBV5-1	TRBJ2-5	CASSFFGQQETQYF
TRBV10-3	TRBJ2-7	CAISESGGVEYF
TRBV27	TRBJ2-5	CASSFSRRETQYF
TRBV29-1	TRBJ2-7	CSVGGRNSYEQYF
TRBV4-3	TRBJ2-5	CASSQFRGGTGSQETQYF
TRBV4-3	TRBJ1-5	CASSQEINQPQHF
TRBV11-3	TRBJ2-5	CASSRTPQETQYF
TRBV2	TRBJ2-3	CASRDNTDTQYF
TRBV13	TRBJ2-5	CASSAERRETQYF
TRBV29-1	TRBJ2-3	CSVESTDTQYF
TRBV6-5	TRBJ1-5	CASSYSGGNQPQHF
TRBV5-1	TRBJ2-6	CASSSGTADKGANVLTF
TRBV7-2	TRBJ2-7	CASSLGSGPNYEQYF
TRBV5-1	TRBJ2-1	CASSLGTSGGLYNEQFF
TRBV2	TRBJ2-1	CASTSDTHNEQFF
TRBV29-1	TRBJ2-6	CSVVLSVGANVLTF
TRBV7-2	TRBJ1-6	CASRRDRTNSPLHF
TRBV29-1	TRBJ2-3	CSVDRTSTDTQYF
TRBV6-5	TRBJ1-1	CASSYDRQKVEAFF
TRBV7-9	TRBJ2-1	CASSLTAGGLSEQFF
TRBV7-2	TRBJ1-1	CASTQPRDRPMNTEAFF
TRBV30	TRBJ1-2	CAWSPGQVGDYGYTF
TRBV29-1	TRBJ2-3	CSVFRTDTQYF
TRBV29-1	TRBJ2-1	CSVAMGSYNEQFF
TRBV29-1	TRBJ1-2	CSVQESYGYTF
TRBV29-1	TRBJ2-1	CSVGAVEQFF
TRBV11-2	TRBJ2-4	CASSSTNRGLGKNIQYF
TRBV29-1	TRBJ2-3	CSVGVVDTQYF
TRBV25-1	TRBJ1-5	CASSGTSNQPQHF
TRBV29-1	TRBJ2-1	CSFRGNEQFF
TRBV19	TRBJ2-7	CASRTGTGAREQYF
TRBV10-3	TRBJ2-3	CAISPGLAGSTDTQYF